Presented here are 32 T cell receptor beta chains from one specimen sequenced in a study of blood T cells in healthy people across ages. For the second PCR, which ran for about 6 to 11 cycles, a sample-barcoded 5' primer and a J-beta primer mix were used. MiXCR, applied by TCRdb to the 5' RACE reads, yields one record per CDR3 protein. The table includes over a million distinct CDR3 sequences, roughly a quarter detected once. This sample also belongs to another study, concerning T cells of mothers and their children.

Sequenced input: blood. The receptors come from a girl aged 2 to 10 in good health.

This chain joins TRBV20-1 and TRBJ2-5; D possibly corresponds to TRBD2 (6 bases). Germline loops: CDR1 DFQATT, CDR2 SNEGSKA (reference sequence). The CDR3 is 15 residues long. V shed 0 bases and J shed 4 bases, with 15 bases lying between them. Written as DNA, the CDR3 is TGCAGTGCTAGAGACCCGACTAGGAATCGAGAGACCCAGTACTTC. Protein: CSARDPTRNRETQYF.

Concerning this clonotype itself: A much larger clone lies one base from this, so it may be a read error. The chain links TRBV6-1 to TRBJ1-1, with unresolved D. Trimming pared 3 bases from V and 11 bases from J, leaving 10 bases between. The CDR3 spans 11 residues. Germline V CDR1 and CDR2: MNHNS, SASEGT. In DNA, the CDR3 is TGTGCCAGCAGTGATGTAGGGTGGGCTTTCTTT. Protein sequence: CASSDVGWAFF.

This clonotype was seen more than once but under ten times. The gene calls are TRBV7-9 and TRBJ2-3, with 7 nucleotides matching TRBD2. The CDR3 extends over 15 amino acids. CDR1 is SEHNR and CDR2 is FQNEAQ in the germline V gene (reference sequence). Trimming cost V 8 bases and J 2 bases; bases outside gene matches: 10. The CDR3 sequence is CASGSQAGYTDTQYF. CDR3 DNA sequence: TGTGCCAGCGGCTCCCAAGCGGGGTACACAGATACGCAGTATTTT.

This clonotype was observed a few times. This sequence joins TRBV7-9 and TRBJ1-4; D gene uncertain. Trimming cost V 5 bases and J 7 bases, with 11 bases left between them. CDR1 and CDR2 (germline): SEHNR, FQNEAQ (reference sequence). The CDR3 spans 13 residues. DNA for the CDR3: TGTGCCAGCAGCCCGGGATTGGGTGAAAAACTGTTTTTT. It codes for CASSPGLGEKLFF. Drawing the rest from reference TRBV7-9 and TRBJ1-4, the complete variable domain is DTGVSQNPRHKITKRGQNVTFRCDPISEHNRLYWYRQTLGQGPEFLTYFQNEAQLEKSRLLSDRFSAERPKGSFSTLEIQRTEQGDSAMYLCASSPGLGEKLFFGSGTQLSVL.

The V call is TRBV28, the J call TRBJ1-5; 8 positions agree with TRBD1. Trimming took 2 bases from V and 6 from J; bases not matched to a gene: 6. The CDR3 loop spans 15 amino acids. CDR1 and CDR2 (germline): MDHEN, SYDVKM. CDR3 residues: CASSLRGQGSQPQHF. DNA of the CDR3: TGTGCCAGCAGTTTAAGAGGACAGGGTTCTCAGCCCCAGCATTTT.

The chain combines TRBV4-3 with TRBJ1-4; tentative D call: TRBD1 (5 bases). Germline CDR1 LGHNA, CDR2 YSLEER. The CDR3 is 15 amino acids. V lost 0 bases, J lost 8 bases, and 13 bases lay in between. DNA of the CDR3: TGCGCCAGCAGCCAAGATAGCGGGGCCTGGGAAAAACTGTTTTTT. This encodes CASSQDSGAWEKLFF.

Ten or more counts support this clonotype. V and J are TRBV18 and TRBJ2-7; 9 positions agree with TRBD1. The CDR3 length is 15 residues. J lost 4 bases, V lost 4 bases, and 8 bases had no gene match. CDR1 and CDR2 from the germline V gene are KGHSH and LQKENI. CDR3 protein: CASSLLGQGIYEQYF. The CDR3 DNA follows: TGTGCCAGCTCACTGCTGGGACAGGGAATTTACGAGCAGTACTTC.

This clonotype was detected a few times. The chain is built from TRBV5-6 and TRBJ2-4, with D unresolved. The germline V gene encodes CDR1 SGHDT and CDR2 YYEEEE. This CDR3 is 16 amino acids long. The germline V and J ends were trimmed by 1 base and 1 base, with 12 bases remaining between them. The CDR3 nucleotides are TGTGCCAGCAGCTTGACCGCGCTTGAGGCCAAAAACATTCAGTACTTC. It encodes CASSLTALEAKNIQYF.

At least ten counts were recorded for this clonotype. This chain connects TRBV28 to TRBJ1-4, with 11 bases lining up with TRBD1. V dropped 4 bases and J dropped 11; count of bases not matched to a gene: 15. The germline V gene has CDR1 MDHEN and CDR2 SYDVKM. The CDR3 is 17 amino acids. Here the CDR3 reads CASSSLPVGTGGTKLFF. In DNA form, the CDR3 reads TGTGCCAGCAGTTCGTTACCCGTCGGGACAGGGGGGACCAAACTGTTTTTT.

This clonotype has a handful of counts. J is TRBJ1-2 and V is TRBV4-3; a possible D gene is TRBD1 (6 bases). This CDR3 contains 16 residues. Trimming shortened V by 0 bases and J by 5 bases, and 16 bases separated the two germline ends. Germline V CDR1 and CDR2: LGHNA, YSLEER. The CDR3 region has the DNA TGCGCCAGCAGCCAAGATCTTGGGGGGGCGATTTATGGCTACACCTTC. Translated: CASSQDLGGAIYGYTF.

Only a few counts were recorded for this clonotype. This chain uses TRBV27 with TRBJ1-3; D is ambiguous. The CDR3 covers 16 residues. The V end lost 3 bases, the J end lost 2 bases, and 14 bases lay between the germline ends. Germline CDR1 MNHEY, CDR2 SMNVEV (reference sequence). CDR3 loop: CASSFLPLGPGNTIYF. The CDR3, as DNA: TGTGCCAGCAGTTTTCTCCCTTTAGGACCTGGAAACACCATATATTTT.

The V call is TRBV5-8, the J call TRBJ2-5; unclear D gene. V was shortened by 0 bases and J by 1 base, with 13 bases between the two germline ends. CDR1 is SGHTS and CDR2 is YDEGEE in the germline V gene. This CDR3 contains 16 residues. The CDR3 DNA reads as TGTGCCAGCAGCTTGGCCTACGTGGGGATCCAAGAGACCCAGTACTTC. Protein: CASSLAYVGIQETQYF.

This clonotype has a count of ten or more. This chain connects TRBV12-3 or TRBV12-4 to TRBJ2-1; 12 positions agree with TRBD2. The V gene end was trimmed by 6 bases and the J gene end by 7 bases; junction bases not matched to a gene: 7. CDR3 length: 15 residues. CDR3 in DNA: TGTGCCAGCAGGATAGGACTAGCGGGGAAGAATGAGCAGTTCTTC. Amino acids: CASRIGLAGKNEQFF.

V gene TRBV9 combines with J gene TRBJ2-1; possibly TRBD2 for D (5 bases). Germline CDR1 SGDLS, CDR2 YYNGEE. The germline V and J ends were trimmed by 0 bases and 8 bases, with 21 bases remaining between them. The CDR3 sequence is 17 residues long. The CDR3 nucleotides are TGTGCCAGCAGCGTAGAGGCCCAGCTAGCAGGTATCCATGAGCAGTTCTTC. Protein: CASSVEAQLAGIHEQFF.

This clonotype has a handful of counts. The chain recombines TRBV7-9 with TRBJ1-1, with D possibly being TRBD1 (6 bases). Trimming took off 8 bases at V and 1 base at J, with 17 bases between the two ends. Germline CDR1 is SEHNR and CDR2 is FQNEAQ (reference sequence). The CDR3 is 15 residues long. The CDR3 protein is CASQEGGGGNTEAFF. The DNA for the CDR3 is TGTGCCAGCCAGGAGGGGGGAGGAGGGAACACTGAAGCTTTCTTT.

This chain uses TRBV7-2 with TRBJ2-7, with a tentative D call TRBD1 (5 bases). This CDR3 contains 14 residues. V was trimmed by 2 bases and J by 2 bases, leaving 10 bases between them. The germline CDR1 and CDR2 sequences are SGHTA and FQGNSA. For the CDR3, the DNA is TGTGCCAGCAGCTTATTGCAGGGTCCCTACGAGCAGTACTTC. Residues: CASSLLQGPYEQYF. The whole variable domain, remainder taken from reference TRBV7-2 and TRBJ2-7, is GAGVSQSPSNKVTEKGKDVELRCDPISGHTALYWYRQSLGQGLEFLIYFQGNSAPDKSGLPSDRFSAERTGGSVSTLTIQRTQQEDSAVYLCASSLLQGPYEQYFGPGTRLTVT.

The rearrangement links TRBV27 to TRBJ2-3; no firm D call. Trimming pared 3 bases from V and 5 bases from J, leaving 9 bases between. The CDR3 runs to 13 residues. CDR1 and CDR2 (germline): MNHEY, SMNVEV (reference sequence). The CDR3 spells CASSFSRRDTQYF. The DNA for the CDR3 is TGTGCCAGCAGTTTCAGTAGAAGAGATACGCAGTATTTT.

This clonotype was seen only a few times. The chain couples TRBV4-1 to TRBJ1-4; TRBD1 matches at 7 bases. The V gene's germline CDR1 is MGHRA and CDR2 YSYEKL. CDR3 size: 15 residues. The trim removed 1 base at V and 5 bases at J, leaving 4 bases unmatched. The DNA for the CDR3 is TGCGCCAGCAGCCAAGGACAGGGACTAAATGAAAAACTGTTTTTT. Residues: CASSQGQGLNEKLFF.

The chain has TRBV20-1 and TRBJ2-5; D perhaps matches TRBD2 (5 bases). This CDR3 has 17 amino acids. Germline V gene sequence: CDR1 DFQATT, CDR2 SNEGSKA (reference sequence). V dropped 3 bases and J dropped 4 bases, with 24 bases sitting between them. The CDR3 nucleotides are TGCAGTGCTAGCTATCGGGGAGAATTTTCGATCATAGAGACCCAGTACTTC. It encodes CSASYRGEFSIIETQYF.

This clonotype was detected a few times. This rearrangement joins TRBV4-1 to TRBJ1-1; D is ambiguous. The length of the CDR3 is 16 residues. V lost 0 bases, J lost 0 bases, and 11 bases lay in between. Germline assignment: CDR1 MGHRA and CDR2 YSYEKL. CDR3 protein: CASSQERGSLNTEAFF. The CDR3, as DNA: TGCGCCAGCAGCCAAGAACGAGGGAGCCTGAACACTGAAGCTTTCTTT.

The V call is TRBV20-1, the J call TRBJ1-2, with TRBD1 as a possible D gene (5 bases). V lost 4 bases and J 5 bases, leaving 14 bases between the germline ends. The CDR3 is made up of 13 amino acids. Germline V gene sequence: CDR1 DFQATT, CDR2 SNEGSKA (reference sequence). The CDR3 DNA is TGCAGTGCTATAAAGACAGCAACTTATGGCTACACCTTC. It specifies CSAIKTATYGYTF.

The genes are TRBV20-1 and TRBJ2-4; TRBD2 is a possible D gene (5 bases). V was shortened by 0 bases and J by 5 bases, with 14 bases between the two germline ends. The CDR3 totals 15 residues. The germline V gene has CDR1 DFQATT and CDR2 SNEGSKA (reference sequence). CDR3 DNA sequence: TGCAGTGCTAGAGAAAGCGGAAAGGATGAAAACATTCAGTACTTC. Amino acids: CSARESGKDENIQYF.

This chain links TRBV29-1 with TRBJ2-7, with D maybe TRBD1 (6 bases). This CDR3 spans 14 amino acids. Trimming shortened V by 4 bases and J by 5 bases, and 18 bases separated the two germline ends. Germline CDR1 SQVTM, CDR2 ANQGSEA. In DNA form, the CDR3 reads TGCAGCGTTGCTGGGTTGTCTAACAGGGACGAGCAGTACTTC. This translates into CSVAGLSNRDEQYF.

The chain has TRBV6-2 or TRBV6-3 and TRBJ2-3; TRBD1 might be the D (6 bases). The CDR3 runs to 14 residues. The germline gives CDR1 MNHEY, CDR2 SVGEGT. V was clipped by 8 bases and J by 6 bases, with 18 bases between them. The DNA of the CDR3 is TGTGCCAGCCTTCGGACAGTAGGTTGGGATACGCAGTATTTT. This codes for CASLRTVGWDTQYF.

In this sample, this clonotype turned up a few times. V gene TRBV4-1 combines with J gene TRBJ1-5, with a tentative D call TRBD1 (5 bases). Germline V lookup: CDR1 MGHRA, CDR2 YSYEKL. V was cut by 0 bases and J by 10 bases, with 10 bases left in between. The CDR3 covers 13 residues. In nucleotides, the CDR3 is TGCGCCAGCAGCCAAGAGAGGGGTGGACCCCAGCATTTT. Protein: CASSQERGGPQHF.

J is TRBJ2-5 and V is TRBV5-6; D call uncertain. Germline CDR1 reads SGHDT; CDR2 reads YYEEEE. Trimming left V 1 base short and J 11 bases short, with 15 bases between. The CDR3 runs to 13 residues. The DNA of the CDR3 is TGTGCCAGCAGCTTGTGGAACCCAAAAACTCAGTACTTC. Amino acid sequence: CASSLWNPKTQYF.

The chain recombines TRBV25-1 with TRBJ2-1, with TRBD1 as a possible D gene (5 bases). The DNA end favors TRBJ2-5, so the J call may be wrong. Germline V gene sequence: CDR1 MGHDK, CDR2 SYGVNS. This CDR3 is built from 14 residues. The CDR3 DNA sequence: TGTGCCAGCAGTGAATCAGGGCTTCAAGAGACCCAGTACTTC. Amino acid sequence: CASSESGLQETQYF.

The V gene is TRBV2, the J gene TRBJ2-1, with 12 nucleotides matching TRBD2. This CDR3 has 17 residues. The V gene end was trimmed by 9 bases and the J gene end by 7 bases; junction bases not matched to a gene: 16. Germline loops: CDR1 SNHLY, CDR2 FYNNEI. The CDR3 DNA reads as TGTGCCAGTCTAGCGGGAGGGGCCGGTGGCCACAGGAATGAGCAGTTCTTC. Translation gives CASLAGGAGGHRNEQFF.

Worth noting for this clonotype: The conserved phenylalanine or tryptophan is not found at the CDR3 terminus, so this likely reflects a read error. This rearrangement joins TRBV4-1 to TRBJ1-2; the D gene is possibly TRBD1 (6 bases). V was trimmed by 1 base and J by 6 bases, leaving 15 bases between them. CDR1 is MGHRA and CDR2 is YSYEKL in the germline V gene. CDR3 length: 15 residues. CDR3 amino acids: CASSQVGSGGDGYTL. As DNA, the CDR3 is TGCGCCAGCAGCCAAGTGGGCTCCGGGGGCGATGGCTACACCCTC.

This clonotype was observed a few times. The chain uses TRBV9 and TRBJ2-5; the match to TRBD2 covers 7 bases. The CDR3 extends over 16 amino acids. V was pared by 0 bases and J by 3 bases, with 8 bases of the junction left unmatched. Germline CDR1 is SGDLS and CDR2 is YYNGEE. The DNA of the CDR3 is TGTGCCAGCAGCGTAGCGGGCCTTGGGGGGGAAGAGACCCAGTACTTC. This translates into CASSVAGLGGEETQYF. Filled out from reference TRBV9 and TRBJ2-5, the complete variable domain reads DSGVTQTPKHLITATGQRVTLRCSPRSGDLSVYWYQQSLDQGLQFLIQYYNGEERAKGNILERFSAQQFPDLHSELNLSSLELGDSALYFCASSVAGLGGEETQYFGPGTRLLVL.

This chain links TRBV7-9 with TRBJ2-7; 9 positions match TRBD1. The CDR3 sequence is 16 residues long. V shed 0 bases, J shed 2 bases, and the junction held 5 bases outside the gene matches. CDR1 is SEHNR, CDR2 FQNEAQ, per germline (reference sequence). The CDR3: CASSLAPGQGTYEQYF. Here the CDR3 DNA reads TGTGCCAGCAGCTTAGCACCGGGACAGGGCACCTACGAGCAGTACTTC.

This clonotype has a handful of counts. CDR3: CASSFSPGQETQYF. CDR3 nucleotides: TGTGCCAGCAGTTTTTCTCCCGGGCAAGAGACCCAGTACTTC. The chain couples TRBV27 to TRBJ2-5; D not certain. Germline loops: CDR1 MNHEY, CDR2 SMNVEV (reference sequence). Trimming pared 3 bases from V and 2 bases from J, leaving 10 bases between. The CDR3 has 14 residues.